This T cell receptor beta chain is from a study of T cells in localized non-small cell lung cancer. This table comes from immunoSEQ multiplex PCR, and its TCRdb copy is limited to in-frame clones, with some not included. The table lists around 100,000 clones, roughly 86% of them singletons. Germline CDR1 and CDR2: PRHDT and FYEKMQ (reference sequence). Deletions cut 5 bases from V and 9 bases from J, with 14 bases between. The CDR3 runs 13 residues. The source is a man aged 40 to 69 with stage I squamous cell lung carcinoma. J is TRBJ1-3 and V is TRBV13, with D possibly TRBD1 on 5 matching bases. The input for sequencing was peripheral blood, taken before any cancer treatment. This CDR3 reads CASSVRGSGTIYF. CDR3 DNA: TGTGCCAGCAGCGTCCGGGGCTCAGGCACCATATATTTT.